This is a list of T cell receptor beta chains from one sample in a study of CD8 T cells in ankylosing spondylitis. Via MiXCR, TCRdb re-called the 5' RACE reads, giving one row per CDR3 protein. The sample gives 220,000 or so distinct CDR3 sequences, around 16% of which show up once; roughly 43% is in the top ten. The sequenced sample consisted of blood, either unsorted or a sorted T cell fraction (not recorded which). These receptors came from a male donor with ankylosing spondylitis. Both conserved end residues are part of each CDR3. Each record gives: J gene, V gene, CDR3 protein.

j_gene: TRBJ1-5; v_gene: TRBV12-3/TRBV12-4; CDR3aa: CASSLVGQVDQPQHF
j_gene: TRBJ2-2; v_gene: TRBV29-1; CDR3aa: CSVVREYTGELFF
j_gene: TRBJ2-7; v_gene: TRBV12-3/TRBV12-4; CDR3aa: CASSFGRGEQYF
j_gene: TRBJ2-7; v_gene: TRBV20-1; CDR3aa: CSAAGAYEQYF
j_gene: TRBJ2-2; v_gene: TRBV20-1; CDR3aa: CSAPDRGANTGELFF
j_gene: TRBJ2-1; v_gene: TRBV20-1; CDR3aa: CSARGTRDYNEQFF
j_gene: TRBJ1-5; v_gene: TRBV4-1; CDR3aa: CASSLDWNQPQHF
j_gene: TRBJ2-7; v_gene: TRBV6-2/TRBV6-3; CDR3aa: CASSAGLAGGEQYF
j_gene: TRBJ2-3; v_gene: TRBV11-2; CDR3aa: CASSLVGSSGDTQYF
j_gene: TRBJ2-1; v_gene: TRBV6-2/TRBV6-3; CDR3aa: CASSYSAEREQFF
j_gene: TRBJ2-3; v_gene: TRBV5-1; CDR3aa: CASSPGTVSTDTQYF
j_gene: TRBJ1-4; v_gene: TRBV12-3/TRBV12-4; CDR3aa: CASSLGQEPNEKLFF
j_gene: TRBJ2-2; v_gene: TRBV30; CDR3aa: CAWSTGQGANGELFF
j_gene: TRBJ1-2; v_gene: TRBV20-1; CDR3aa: CSASTGAVSGYTF
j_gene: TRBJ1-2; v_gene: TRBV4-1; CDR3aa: CASFGIYGYTF
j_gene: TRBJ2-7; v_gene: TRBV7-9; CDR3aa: CASSLWGSGISYEQYF
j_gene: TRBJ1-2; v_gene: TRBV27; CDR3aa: CASSLSTGYGYTF
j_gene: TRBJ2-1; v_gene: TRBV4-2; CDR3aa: CASSQDQGLNEQFF
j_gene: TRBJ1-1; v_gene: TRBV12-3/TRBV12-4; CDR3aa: CASSPPDWGTEAFF
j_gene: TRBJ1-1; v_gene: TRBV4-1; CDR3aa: CASSQSLGGETLYAFF
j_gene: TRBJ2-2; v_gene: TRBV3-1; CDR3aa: CASSQDVPWRGDNTGELFF
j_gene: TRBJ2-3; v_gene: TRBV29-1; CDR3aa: CSVEVLTSGTDTQYF
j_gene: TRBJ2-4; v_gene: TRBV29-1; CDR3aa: CSVEELDQGAKNIQYF
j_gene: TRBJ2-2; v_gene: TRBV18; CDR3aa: CASSPPESATGELFF
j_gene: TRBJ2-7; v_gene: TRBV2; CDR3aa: CASSDLDLAYEQYF
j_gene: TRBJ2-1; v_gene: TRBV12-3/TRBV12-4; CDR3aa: CASSLLFLVRGGEQFF
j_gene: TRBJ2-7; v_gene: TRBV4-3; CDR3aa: CASSQELGQARLEQYF
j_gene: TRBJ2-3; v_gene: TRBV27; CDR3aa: CASSPVLGSTDTQYF
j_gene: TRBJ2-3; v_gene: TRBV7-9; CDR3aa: CASTFLRGPFSDTQYF
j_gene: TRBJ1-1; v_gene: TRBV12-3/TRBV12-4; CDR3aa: CASIQGGTEAFF
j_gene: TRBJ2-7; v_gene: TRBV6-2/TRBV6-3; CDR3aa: CASSLDGTAPYEQYF
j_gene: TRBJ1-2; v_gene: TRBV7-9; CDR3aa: CASSLDPGEFGGYTF
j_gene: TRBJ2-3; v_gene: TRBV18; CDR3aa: CASSPGDITDTQYF
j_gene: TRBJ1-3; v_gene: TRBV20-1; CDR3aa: CSARGNTPWRSGNTIYF
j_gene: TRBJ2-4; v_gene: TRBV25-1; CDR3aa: CASQTGDLAKNIQYF
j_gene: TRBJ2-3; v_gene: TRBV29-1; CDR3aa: CSVEPGPITDTQYF
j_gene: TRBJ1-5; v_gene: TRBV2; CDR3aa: CASRRGPNQPQHF
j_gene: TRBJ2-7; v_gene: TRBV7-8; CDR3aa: CASSQGMGLEQYF
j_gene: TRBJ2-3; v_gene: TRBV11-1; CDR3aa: CASSPRQRDKPFTDTQYF